A single TCR beta chain is shown here with its context. This clonotype was recorded a few times. What this receptor recognizes is not known. No clone much larger than this one lies a single base away; base qualities are absent. CDR1 and CDR2, per the germline V gene, are SGHRS and YFSETQ. The cysteine opens and the phenylalanine closes a CDR3 of 12 amino acids. Only the CDR3 region is kept as DNA, spanning 36 bases read in frame from base 1. The V end loses 0 bases and the J end loses 12 bases, and a stretch of 9 bases separates them. The time point tag for this specimen amounts to: persistent/refractory GD, antithyroid drugs over 5 years with positive TRAb. RNA was extracted from PBMCs in TRIzol for both TCR sequencing and RNA sequencing. The diagnosis of Graves' disease was made according to American Thyroid Association guidelines. Patients for the study were recruited at an endocrinology department in Xi'an, China. Each patient gave approximately 10 milliliters of peripheral blood, collected in an EDTA anticoagulant tube. Ficoll Paque Plus density gradient separation was used to isolate PBMCs, and no further T cell sorting was performed. An Agilent 2100 Bioanalyzer and agarose gel were used to check RNA quality, and a NanoDrop 2000 was used to measure RNA concentration.

The sample originates from a study of regulatory T cells in long-lasting Graves disease (dated by TCRdb to the early 2020s). Regarding the study in general: Persistent Graves' disease meant more than 5 years of antithyroid drug treatment with TSH receptor autoantibodies that stayed positive. This study used TCR sequencing and RNA sequencing of peripheral blood to compare persistent Graves' disease patients against newly diagnosed Graves' disease patients. The study was registered as a clinical trial and conducted in China. A total of roughly 35 samples underwent TCR sequencing, from 13 patients with persistent Graves' disease and 20 or so patients with newly diagnosed Graves' disease. Persistent Graves' disease patients in the clinical cohort had taken antithyroid drugs for around 10 years on average. The paper's findings and limits, for the study overall: Persistent disease showed preferential use of TRBV28, TRBJ1-2 and TRBJ2-5, whereas newly diagnosed disease favored TRBV20-1 and TRBJ2-1. Lower TCR Shannon entropy and fewer highly expanded clones were observed in persistent Graves' disease patients than in newly diagnosed patients, which suggested clonal expansion. Peripheral blood alone was examined, since thyroid tissue, which constituted the primary lesion, could not be accessed. Only the TCR beta chain was sequenced and analyzed. The small sample size was acknowledged by the authors as a limitation that may reduce accuracy. Persistent patients shared more public clonotypes among themselves (2,741) than newly diagnosed patients did (about 970).

Library prep was done by multiplex PCR. Instrument on record: Illumina HiSeq 4000. CDR3 regions were amplified by Arm-PCR with iRepertoire HTBI primers to construct TCR beta libraries. Before sequencing, the PCR products underwent gel purification. The original methods were these. A total of fewer than 70 TRBV and about 13 TRBJ segments were identified across samples and were used for gene usage analysis of CDR3 amino acid clonotypes. Filtered high-quality paired reads were merged into contigs using COPE and FqMerger. BLAST was used to align contigs to the IMGT TRBV, TRBD and TRBJ reference genes, and CDR3 was defined following IMGT. Clonotypes above 0.1% frequency were classified as highly expanded clones. Shannon entropy served as the measure of repertoire diversity, while the Gini coefficient captured V-J evenness. A clonotype found in more than one individual was treated as public. TCRdb reanalyzed the raw reads on its own, using fastp at Q25 for trimming and MiXCR for clone calling, and kept in-frame beta chains. Merged by CDR3 protein, the rows form single entries marked with the most common genes and DNA. TCRdb's processing, not the authors', yielded these V and J calls. The sample profile shows 300,000 to 350,000 distinct CDR3 sequences; roughly a fifth of them were found once. The ten most abundant clones make up just under 30% of the sample.

The sequence was collected from a female donor with Graves disease. Recombination connected TRBV5-1 to TRBJ1-4; the D gene is not confidently resolved. Sequencing used peripheral blood mononuclear cells (PBMCs), obtained when the disease was refractory, from a patient treated with antithyroid drugs. The CDR3 here reads CASSLVPTELFF. The sequence in DNA is TGCGCCAGCAGCTTGGTCCCAACAGAACTGTTTTTT.